The 26 T cell receptor beta chains below all came from one sample that was sequenced in a study of T cell clonality in common variable immunodeficiency. Study-wide findings and caveats: Common variable immunodeficiency TCR beta sequences reportedly had fewer deletions and N-nucleotide insertions.

For these TCRs, the target antigens are not known. Generated by immunoSEQ multiplex PCR, the TCRdb table keeps only in-frame clones and is missing some. The repertoire consists of over 30,000 clones, none detected only once. Sequencing was done on a sample of peripheral blood mononuclear cells. The receptors shown here come from a human donor with common variable immunodeficiency.

Points on this clone: The CDR3 is cut off 3 residues early in the read; its end comes from the germline J gene. The rearrangement links TRBV7-9 to TRBJ1-1; possible D gene TRBD1, 6 bases. This CDR3 has 15 residues. Per the germline V gene, CDR1 is SEHNR and CDR2 is FQNEAQ (reference sequence). The CDR3 sequence: CASSLANGGRDKAFF. The sequenced CDR3 bases are TGTGCCAGCAGCTTAGCGAATGGGGGCCGGGACAAA.

Ten or more counts support this clone. The CDR3 goes on 3 residues after the read ends, and that part is filled in from the germline J gene. J is TRBJ2-3 and V is TRBV7-9; the D gene is possibly TRBD1 (5 bases). CDR1 is SEHNR and CDR2 is FQNEAQ in the germline V gene (reference sequence). This CDR3 spans 15 amino acids. V was clipped by 5 bases and J by 3 bases, with 15 bases between them. CDR3 sequence: CASSPRGAETDTQYF. The CDR3 bases that were read are TGTGCCAGCAGCCCAAGGGGTGCAGAAACAGATACG.

Within the sample, this clone is medium-sized. The sequenced fragment ends 3 residues before the CDR3 boundary, so the rest is inferred from the germline J gene. The chain uses TRBV20-1 and TRBJ2-2; 8 positions match TRBD1. The J segment lost 6 bases and the V segment lost 6 bases, leaving 9 bases of the junction unmatched. Germline loops: CDR1 DFQATT, CDR2 SNEGSKA (reference sequence). This CDR3 has 14 residues. This chain's CDR3 is CSAPGQVLAGELFF. The part of the CDR3 DNA that was read is TGCAGTGCCCCGGGACAGGTGTTGGCCGGGGAG.

The sample holds a few counts of this clone. The read finishes 3 residues shy of the CDR3 end, and the germline J gene is used to complete it. This chain connects TRBV7-8 to TRBJ2-7, with 7 bases aligning to TRBD1. Looked up from germline, CDR1 is SGHVS and CDR2 is FQNEAQ. The CDR3 spans 15 residues. With V trimmed by 0 bases and J by 5 bases, 7 bases remained unmatched. CDR3 residues: CASSLARTGSHEQYF. The part of the CDR3 DNA that was read is TGTGCCAGCAGCTTAGCCAGGACAGGTTCCCACGAG.

This clone is medium-sized in the sample. The read stops 3 residues short of the end of the CDR3; the missing end is completed from the germline J gene. The rearrangement joins TRBV20-1 to TRBJ1-2; possibly TRBD1 for D (5 bases). The CDR3 consists of 12 residues. V was cut by 2 bases and J by 4 bases, with 8 bases left in between. The germline gives CDR1 DFQATT, CDR2 SNEGSKA (reference sequence). CDR3 DNA, as far as it was read: TGCAGTGCTAGACCCGACAGCTATGGC. Amino acids: CSARPDSYG. The whole CDR3 protein reads CSARPDSYGYTF.

This clone has at least ten counts. The CDR3 is cut off 3 residues early in the read; its end comes from the germline J gene. J is TRBJ2-4 and V is TRBV11-3, with TRBD2 matching 8 bases. CDR1 and CDR2 (germline): SGHNT, YENEEA. This CDR3 has 15 residues. Incomplete CDR3 DNA: TGTGCCAGCAGCAGACAACGGGCAGCGGGAGAAAGT. It codes for CASSRQRAAGES. The CDR3 in full is CASSRQRAAGESQYF. Supplemented by reference TRBV11-3 and TRBJ2-4, the full variable domain reads EAGVVQSPRYKIIEKKQPVAFWCNPISGHNTLYWYLQNLGQGPELLIRYENEEAVDDSQLPKDRFSAERLKGVDSTLKIQPAELGDSAVYLCASSRQRAAGESQYFGAGTRLSVL.

This clone was observed many times. Read sequence stops 3 residues before the CDR3 end, and the germline J gene provides the missing end. The V gene is TRBV7-2, the J gene TRBJ2-2; D is undetermined. Germline V gene data show CDR1 as SGHTA and CDR2 as FQGNSA. This CDR3 has 14 residues. The V gene lost 5 bases and the J gene lost 4 bases, with 11 bases spanning the gap. CDR3 in amino acids: CASSISTVTGELFF. Partial CDR3 DNA: TGTGCCAGCAGCATCTCTACAGTCACCGGGGAG.

The sample holds many counts of this clone. With the read ending 3 residues before the CDR3 end, the germline J gene is used to fill in that end. The chain carries TRBV5-3 and TRBJ1-6; 7 bases match TRBD1. TRBV5-3 is annotated as an ORF whose role is uncertain. The CDR3 is 16 residues long. The V segment lost 4 bases and the J segment 9 bases; nucleotides outside the gene matches: 13. The CDR3 bases that were read are TGTGCCAGAAGCAAAAACGGGACAGTTATTAGTTCACCC. Translating it yields CARSKNGTVISSP. In full, the CDR3 is CARSKNGTVISSPLHF.

In this sample, this clone turned up many times. The sequence runs out 3 residues before the end of the CDR3; the remainder is reconstructed from the germline J gene. This chain uses TRBV27 with TRBJ1-2, with TRBD1 identical over 12 bases. This CDR3 comprises 14 residues. With 5 bases clipped from V and 4 bases from J, the junction kept 2 bases outside the gene matches. From germline, CDR1 is MNHEY and CDR2 SMNVEV (reference sequence). The CDR3 sequence: CASSVGQGAYGYTF. CDR3 bases read: TGTGCCAGCAGTGTGGGACAGGGGGCCTATGGC.

This clone was seen at least ten times. The missing CDR3 end, 3 residues past where the read stops, is filled in from the germline J gene. The V gene is TRBV2, the J gene TRBJ2-5, with TRBD2 matching 10 bases. V lost 8 bases and J lost 4; bases outside the gene matches: 7. Germline V gives CDR1 SNHLY, CDR2 FYNNEI. The CDR3 loop spans 14 amino acids. Partial CDR3 DNA: TGTGCCAGCCGTATAGCGGGAGGCGCAGAGACC. Its translation is CASRIAGGAET. The entire CDR3 protein reads CASRIAGGAETQYF.

The table lists this clone with many counts. The read comes to an end 3 residues before the CDR3 does, leaving the germline J gene to fill in the end. V gene TRBV5-1 combines with J gene TRBJ1-1; possibly TRBD1 for D (5 bases). The CDR3 spans 12 residues. Trimming removed 4 bases from V and 3 bases from J, with 7 bases in between. The V gene's germline CDR1 is SGHRS and CDR2 YFSETQ. The CDR3 sequence: CASSRGDTEAFF. The part of the CDR3 DNA that was read is TGCGCCAGCAGCCGGGGGGACACTGAA.

This clone has at least ten counts. The read terminates 3 residues before the CDR3 end, so the remaining end is supplied by the germline J gene. The rearrangement links TRBV11-3 to TRBJ2-7; D is unclear. This CDR3 is 13 amino acids long. Germline lookup yields CDR1 SGHNT and CDR2 YENEEA. Trimming shortened V by 1 base and J by 6 bases, and 10 bases separated the two germline ends. The covered CDR3 bases are TGTGCCAGCAGCTTAGCTGTAGGGTCCGAG. It specifies CASSLAVGSE. The whole CDR3 protein reads CASSLAVGSEQYF.

About this clone itself: The CDR3 end lies 3 residues beyond the end of the read and is filled in from the germline J gene. This chain uses TRBV2 with TRBJ2-1; D ambiguous. The CDR3 has 14 residues. Trimming took 7 bases from V and 3 from J, leaving 13 bases between them. Germline V gene lookup returns CDR1 SNHLY and CDR2 FYNNEI. The covered CDR3 bases are TGTGCCAGCACTAAGAACCTTGTCTACAATGAG. It translates to CASTKNLVYNE. The whole CDR3 sequence reads CASTKNLVYNEQFF.

By proportion, this clone is medium-sized (0.01 to 0.1%). The read is 3 residues too short to cover the CDR3 end, so that end is filled in from the germline J gene. This chain uses TRBV20-1 with TRBJ2-3; D is undetermined. CDR3 length: 13 residues. Trimming stripped 3 bases from V and 6 bases from J, with 13 bases between. Germline values: CDR1 DFQATT, CDR2 SNEGSKA (reference sequence). CDR3 sequence reads: CSASLLRSDTQYF. The sequenced part of the CDR3 DNA is TGCAGTGCTAGTTTACTCAGGTCGGATACG.

Of note for this clone: Read data end 3 residues before the CDR3 end; the end is taken from the germline J gene. The rearrangement uses TRBV19 and TRBJ1-2, with 9 bases fitting TRBD1. The CDR3 has 16 amino acids. Trimming cost V 6 bases and J 4 bases; bases outside gene matches: 12. Germline loops: CDR1 LNHDA, CDR2 SQIVND (reference sequence). CDR3 bases read: TGTGCCAGTAGGCCGGACAGGGGTTCGGTCGGCTATGGC. This encodes CASRPDRGSVGYG. The CDR3, in full, reads CASRPDRGSVGYGYTF.

This clone came up a few times. The CDR3 end falls 3 residues outside the read, so it is completed with the germline J gene. This sequence joins TRBV30 and TRBJ1-1; the D is unclear. The CDR3 runs 11 residues. The V gene's germline CDR1 is GTSNPN and CDR2 SVGIG (reference sequence). V shed 1 base and J shed 7 bases, with 7 bases lying between them. CDR3 bases read: TGTGCCTGGAGTGAGGCGGTTGAA. Translated, it gives CAWSEAVE. The full CDR3 reads CAWSEAVEAFF.

This clone was detected ten times or more. The CDR3 end is not reached by the read, which stops 3 residues before it; the germline J gene fills it in. The chain links TRBV20-1 to TRBJ2-5, with 8 positions matching TRBD2. The CDR3 spans 17 residues. Per germline, CDR1 DFQATT and CDR2 SNEGSKA (reference sequence). V lost 3 bases, J lost 5 bases, and 17 bases stayed unmatched. CDR3 DNA (partial): TGCAGTGCTAGGCCGGAGTGGACTAGCCGGGAAAGGGAGACC. Protein sequence: CSARPEWTSRERET. The entire CDR3 protein is CSARPEWTSRERETQYF.

Details on this clone: The CDR3 extends 3 residues past the end of the read, so its final part is completed from the germline J gene. Additional DNA sequences in this sample encode the identical CDR3. This chain joins TRBV19 and TRBJ2-7; possibly TRBD1 for D (6 bases). CDR1 is LNHDA and CDR2 is SQIVND in the germline V gene (reference sequence). Between the trimmed V and J ends, which lost 6 bases and 1 base, there was a span of 10 bases. This CDR3 is built from 13 residues. CDR3 sequence: CASRDSESYEQYF. The sequenced CDR3 bases are TGTGCCAGTAGGGACAGCGAATCCTACGAG.

This clone occurred many times. The sequenced CDR3 bases are TGTGCCAGCAGTTTATCGCTAGCGGGAGCCACCGGGGAG. Translating gives CASSLSLAGATGE. The CDR3, in full, reads CASSLSLAGATGELFF. This rearrangement joins TRBV28 to TRBJ2-2; 10 bases are a match to TRBD2. The CDR3 extends 3 residues past the end of the read, so its final part is completed from the germline J gene. CDR1 is MDHEN, CDR2 SYDVKM, per germline. The CDR3 totals 16 residues. The V and J ends lost 1 base and 4 bases, in that order; junction bases with no gene match: 3.

This clone is labeled medium-sized. The CDR3 region is CSANGLAGFPSYEQYF. CDR3 bases read: TGCAGTGCCAACGGACTAGCGGGGTTTCCGTCCTACGAG. The chain joins TRBV20-1 to TRBJ2-7, with 12 bases that match TRBD2. The sequenced fragment ends 3 residues before the CDR3 boundary, so the rest is inferred from the germline J gene. The V segment lost 6 bases and the J segment 1 base; nucleotides outside the gene matches: 10. This CDR3 has 16 residues. Germline V gene data show CDR1 as DFQATT and CDR2 as SNEGSKA (reference sequence).

Details on this clone: The CDR3 end is not reached by the read, which stops 3 residues before it; the germline J gene fills it in. The V gene is TRBV20-1, the J gene TRBJ2-1; 11 positions match TRBD2. V shed 5 bases and J 8 bases; nucleotides not matched to a gene: 11. Germline CDR1 reads DFQATT; CDR2 reads SNEGSKA (reference sequence). This CDR3 contains 15 residues. The CDR3 bases that were read are TGCAGTGCTTTCTTGACTAGCGGGATGGGGGATGAG. The encoded protein is CSAFLTSGMGDE. The complete CDR3 sequence is CSAFLTSGMGDEQFF.

This clone was observed a handful of times. Read sequence stops 3 residues before the CDR3 end, and the germline J gene provides the missing end. V and J are TRBV6-2 or TRBV6-3 and TRBJ2-7; D remains unclear. Trimming removed 2 bases from V and 2 bases from J, with 4 bases in between. The CDR3 runs 12 residues. Per germline, CDR1 MNHEY and CDR2 SVGEGT. CDR3 sequence: CASSYRTYEQYF. The sequenced CDR3 bases are TGTGCCAGCAGTTACCGTACCTACGAG.

Note on this clone: The observed sequence ends 3 residues before the CDR3 terminus, with the missing tail filled in from the germline J gene. The V call is TRBV7-3, the J call TRBJ2-1; 7 nucleotides agree with TRBD1. The CDR3 contains 15 residues. V gave up 2 bases and J gave up 3 bases; unmatched junction bases: 4. The germline CDR1 and CDR2 sequences are SGHTA and FQGTGA. CDR3 DNA (partial): TGTGCCAGCAGCTTAGACGGGACAGTCTACAATGAG. Its translation is CASSLDGTVYNE. The whole CDR3 protein reads CASSLDGTVYNEQFF. The full variable domain, with the rest looked up from reference TRBV7-3 and TRBJ2-1, is GAGVSQTPSNKVTEKGKYVELRCDPISGHTALYWYRQSLGQGPEFLIYFQGTGAADDSGLPNDRFFAVRPEGSVSTLKIQRTERGDSAVYLCASSLDGTVYNEQFFGPGTRLTVL.

This clone was seen more than once but under ten times. Partial CDR3 DNA: TGTGCCAGCAGCAGGGTTAGCTATGGC. Its translation is CASSRVSYG. The whole CDR3 protein reads CASSRVSYGYTF. The chain recombines TRBV7-9 with TRBJ1-2; no clear D gene. The read finishes 3 residues shy of the CDR3 end, and the germline J gene is used to complete it. This CDR3 contains 12 residues. Trimming took 5 bases from V and 4 from J, leaving 8 bases between them. The V gene's germline CDR1 is SEHNR and CDR2 FQNEAQ (reference sequence).

Details on this clone: The read falls 3 residues short of the CDR3 end, and the missing part is taken from the germline J gene. This chain joins TRBV19 and TRBJ2-5, with TRBD2 identical over 12 bases. The V gene's germline CDR1 is LNHDA and CDR2 SQIVND (reference sequence). The trim removed 4 bases at V and 5 bases at J, leaving 8 bases unmatched. The CDR3 is made up of 16 amino acids. The CDR3 sequence is CASSNGLAGMQETQYF. The CDR3 DNA, read in part, is TGTGCCAGTAGTAACGGACTAGCGGGAATGCAGGAGACC.

This clone was counted ten times or more. Read sequence stops 3 residues before the CDR3 end, and the germline J gene provides the missing end. The chain combines TRBV5-1 with TRBJ1-5; D might be TRBD1 (6 bases). The CDR3 covers 15 residues. Germline CDR1 and CDR2: SGHRS and YFSETQ. V was trimmed by 5 bases and J by 1 base, leaving 13 bases between them. This CDR3 is CASSFTGQSNQPQHF. The CDR3 DNA, read in part, is TGCGCCAGCAGTTTTACAGGACAGAGCAATCAGCCC.